Each of the 10 T cell receptor beta chains below was sequenced from the same sample in a study of Tregs in tolerant kidney transplant recipients. Assay: immunoSEQ multiplex PCR; the TCRdb copy retains only in-frame clones and omits some. The sample shows about 94,000 clones, roughly 93% of them seen only once. The material sequenced was CD4+ T cells from blood, taken before the transplant. The receptors originated from a human donor who received a combined kidney and bone marrow transplant.

The V gene is TRBV6-1, the J gene TRBJ1-1; 7 bases fit TRBD1. V lost 8 bases to trimming and J lost 1 base; unmatched junction nucleotides: 7. The CDR3 runs 14 residues. Germline V lookup: CDR1 MNHNS, CDR2 SASEGT. CDR3 sequence: CASGTGTANTEAFF. CDR3 in DNA: TGTGCCAGCGGAACCGGGACAGCGAACACTGAAGCTTTCTTT.

The V and J genes are TRBV20-1 and TRBJ1-2; TRBD1 might be the D (5 bases). The CDR3 runs to 11 residues. Trimming shortened V by 7 bases and J by 4 bases, and 10 bases separated the two germline ends. Germline CDR1 and CDR2: DFQATT and SNEGSKA (reference sequence). CDR3 bases: TGCAGTGGGGGGGAAGGCTATGGCTACACCTTC. This codes for CSGGEGYGYTF.

The chain couples TRBV5-6 to TRBJ2-7; D gene unclear. V lost 4 bases and J lost 2, with 13 bases in between. The CDR3 is made up of 14 amino acids. Germline V gene data show CDR1 as SGHDT and CDR2 as YYEEEE. CDR3 region: CASSPTLPTYEQYF. In DNA form, the CDR3 reads TGTGCCAGCAGCCCTACCCTTCCGACCTACGAGCAGTACTTC. The whole variable domain, remainder taken from reference TRBV5-6 and TRBJ2-7, is DAGVTQSPTHLIKTRGQQVTLRCSPKSGHDTVSWYQQALGQGPQFIFQYYEEEERQRGNFPDRFSGHQFPNYSSELNVNALLLGDSALYLCASSPTLPTYEQYFGPGTRLTVT.

The chain recombines TRBV20-1 with TRBJ1-2; D is unresolved. The V end lost 6 bases, the J end lost 3 bases, and 5 bases lay between the germline ends. Germline V CDR1 and CDR2: DFQATT, SNEGSKA (reference sequence). This CDR3 is built from 10 residues. The CDR3: CSAFDYGYTF. Written as DNA, the CDR3 is TGCAGTGCCTTTGACTATGGCTACACCTTC.

The V gene is TRBV4-1, the J gene TRBJ2-5; 11 bases map to TRBD1. Germline loops: CDR1 MGHRA, CDR2 YSYEKL. V lost 0 bases, J lost 7 bases, and 13 bases stayed unmatched. This CDR3 is 18 amino acids long. CDR3 DNA: TGCGCCAGCAGCCAAGATCAATTACCCGGGACAGGGGGAGGGACCCAGTACTTC. This sequence encodes CASSQDQLPGTGGGTQYF.

The chain is built from TRBV27 and TRBJ1-5; no clear D gene. CDR1 and CDR2 from the germline V gene are MNHEY and SMNVEV (reference sequence). Deletions cut 3 bases from V and 6 bases from J, with 9 bases between. The CDR3 runs to 13 residues. The CDR3 DNA is TGTGCCAGCAGTTTCGTCGGGGTTCAGCCCCAGCATTTT. This translates into CASSFVGVQPQHF.

The CDR3 nucleotides are TGCAGCGTTGTGCGGGTCCAGAACACTGAAGCTTTCTTT. Its protein is CSVVRVQNTEAFF. The chain recombines TRBV29-1 with TRBJ1-1, with no clear D. The germline CDR1 and CDR2 sequences are SQVTM and ANQGSEA. The CDR3 runs 13 residues. Trimming shortened V by 4 bases and J by 1 base, and 10 bases separated the two germline ends.

A note on this clone: Other DNA sequences from this sample encode an identical CDR3 as well. The chain joins TRBV4-3 to TRBJ2-3; D is uncertain. This CDR3 comprises 14 residues. In germline, CDR1 is LGHNA, CDR2 YSLEER. Trimming cost V 4 bases and J 2 bases, with 10 bases left between them. The CDR3 DNA reads TGCGCCAGCAGCCCTACCGGTCCCACAGATACGCAGTATTTT. Protein product: CASSPTGPTDTQYF.

This clone was counted only a few times. The chain links TRBV6-1 to TRBJ2-5, with unresolved D. Trimming pared 11 bases from V and 0 bases from J, leaving 13 bases between. The CDR3 covers 13 residues. The V gene's germline CDR1 is MNHNS and CDR2 SASEGT. The CDR3 sequence: CASSRQDQETQYF. The CDR3 DNA reads TGTGCCTCCTCCCGCCAGGACCAAGAGACCCAGTACTTC.

V is TRBV5-1 and J is TRBJ2-7; 8 positions agree with TRBD2. V shed 4 bases and J 3 bases; nucleotides not matched to a gene: 6. The CDR3 has 14 amino acids. Germline V gene lookup returns CDR1 SGHRS and CDR2 YFSETQ. The CDR3 nucleotides are TGCGCCAGCAGCACGGCGGGGGGCTACTACGAGCAGTACTTC. This encodes CASSTAGGYYEQYF.